This is a list of T cell receptor beta chains from one sample in a study of T cells after yellow fever vaccination. TCRdb recomputed calls from the 5' RACE reads with MiXCR, one row per CDR3 protein. The sample records about 69,000 distinct CDR3 sequences, approximately 5% being singletons. The material was CD4+ T cells sorted from PBMCs, obtained around 16 days after the first yellow fever vaccination. These receptors all stem from a man younger than 35 who received the YFV17D yellow fever vaccine. Each CDR3 is given without its conserved first and last residue. D genes are given only for firm matches.

v_gene	j_gene	d_gene	CDR3aa
TRBV7-2	TRBJ2-1	-	ASSSATTPVF
TRBV6-2/TRBV6-3	TRBJ1-1	-	ASSYVQGWTEAF
TRBV12-3/TRBV12-4	TRBJ1-5	-	ASSLEDHNQPQH
TRBV28	TRBJ1-2	-	ASNPRKGNGYT
TRBV20-1	TRBJ2-3	TRBD2	SARFGSGGPTDTQY
TRBV7-2	TRBJ2-1	TRBD1	ASSLVTGGPFYNEQF
TRBV7-2	TRBJ2-3	TRBD2	ASSLLAGGRADTQY
TRBV5-1	TRBJ1-6	TRBD1	ASSIDRGNSPLH
TRBV20-1	TRBJ2-1	TRBD2	SARTSGGADEQF
TRBV6-5	TRBJ1-2	-	ASSQAGYGYA
TRBV18	TRBJ1-1	-	ASSPSLTEAF
TRBV12-3/TRBV12-4	TRBJ2-2	TRBD2	ASSFWSGGGELF
TRBV3-1	TRBJ1-1	TRBD1	ASSRGGQGAYTEAF
TRBV5-1	TRBJ2-5	-	ASSGDTQETQY
TRBV5-1	TRBJ2-1	TRBD2	ASSQTTSGGYNEQF
TRBV18	TRBJ2-2	TRBD2	ASSLRLAGSNTGELF
TRBV4-3	TRBJ2-3	-	ASSQDASGTDTQY
TRBV29-1	TRBJ1-2	-	SVERREDGYT
TRBV9	TRBJ1-6	-	ASSVLASSYNSPLH
TRBV20-1	TRBJ2-2	-	SAPPPPGGHPNTGELF
TRBV30	TRBJ2-7	-	AWSEPHYEQY
TRBV11-3	TRBJ2-3	TRBD2	ASSLSGGEDTQY
TRBV24-1	TRBJ2-3	-	ATSDFWASSTDTQY
TRBV20-1	TRBJ2-4	-	SARDLQGVKNIQY
TRBV28	TRBJ2-1	-	ASSYSGWGLSSYNEQF
TRBV30	TRBJ2-6	-	AWGGAGASSGANVLT
TRBV4-3	TRBJ2-5	-	ASSQEASASTQY
TRBV12-3/TRBV12-4	TRBJ2-1	-	ASSFGRGGDEQF
TRBV3-1	TRBJ2-7	-	ASGGQPSYEQY
TRBV29-1	TRBJ1-4	TRBD1	SSRDSLNEKLF